This passage covers 15 T cell receptor beta chains from one sample sequenced in a study of T-cell reconstitution after alpha-beta-depleted transplantation in children. During its preparation, the TCRbeta library received unique molecular identifiers. Each CDR3 protein is one row after TCRdb ran MiXCR on the PCR reads. This table holds approximately 85,000 distinct CDR3 sequences, roughly 13% found once. Here the sequenced sample was PBMCs, mostly from graft donor cells, taken 180 days after TCRalphabeta/CD19-depleted stem cell transplant. The receptors come from a male patient aged 2 to 9 who had a stem cell transplant for acute lymphoblastic leukemia, so the T cells may come from the graft donor.

This chain joins TRBV5-1 and TRBJ2-7; a weak D match, TRBD1 (5 bases). Deletions cut 1 base from V and 3 bases from J, with 11 bases between. The germline gives CDR1 SGHRS, CDR2 YFSETQ. CDR3 length: 14 amino acids. This CDR3 reads CASSLLPGNYEQYF. DNA of the CDR3: TGCGCCAGCAGCTTGTTGCCAGGGAACTACGAGCAGTACTTC.

J is TRBJ2-7 and V is TRBV7-2; no clear D gene. The germline CDR1 and CDR2 sequences are SGHTA and FQGNSA. Trimming pared 4 bases from V and 4 bases from J, leaving 5 bases between. The CDR3 extends over 11 amino acids. In DNA, the CDR3 is TGTGCCAGCAGCTCCGAATACGAGCAGTACTTC. Translating it yields CASSSEYEQYF. The full variable domain, in which reference TRBV7-2 and TRBJ2-7 provide the parts outside the CDR3, is GAGVSQSPSNKVTEKGKDVELRCDPISGHTALYWYRQSLGQGLEFLIYFQGNSAPDKSGLPSDRFSAERTGGSVSTLTIQRTQQEDSAVYLCASSSEYEQYFGPGTRLTVT.

V is TRBV7-2 and J is TRBJ1-1; D is uncertain. Germline assignment: CDR1 SGHTA and CDR2 FQGNSA. Trimming stripped 0 bases from V and 2 bases from J, with 7 bases between. The CDR3 sequence is 14 residues long. The CDR3 DNA reads TGTGCCAGCAGCTTAGCGGTGGGCAACACTGAAGCTTTCTTT. Its protein is CASSLAVGNTEAFF. Full variable domain (rest looked up from reference TRBV7-2 and TRBJ1-1): GAGVSQSPSNKVTEKGKDVELRCDPISGHTALYWYRQSLGQGLEFLIYFQGNSAPDKSGLPSDRFSAERTGGSVSTLTIQRTQQEDSAVYLCASSLAVGNTEAFFGQGTRLTVV.

V gene TRBV12-3 or TRBV12-4 combines with J gene TRBJ2-7; 8 bases match TRBD2. The V and J ends lost 2 bases and 7 bases, in that order; junction bases with no gene match: 7. CDR3 length equals 14 residues. CDR3 region: CASSLNSGTGEQYF. The DNA of the CDR3 is TGTGCCAGCAGTTTAAATAGCGGGACTGGAGAGCAGTACTTC.

The rearrangement links TRBV10-3 to TRBJ2-1; TRBD2 matches at 11 bases. CDR1 and CDR2 (germline): ENHRY, SYGVKD. The CDR3 loop spans 13 amino acids. With 8 bases clipped from V and 7 bases from J, the junction kept 4 bases outside the gene matches. CDR3 bases: TGTGCCATCCTAATAGCGGGAGGGAATGAGCAGTTCTTC. Translation: CAILIAGGNEQFF.

The CDR3 is CASSQGQPTDTQYF. CDR3 DNA: TGTGCCAGCAGCCAAGGACAGCCCACAGATACGCAGTATTTT. The chain links TRBV5-4 to TRBJ2-3, with D maybe TRBD1 (6 bases). Germline V CDR1 and CDR2: SGHNT, YYREEE (reference sequence). The CDR3 sequence is 14 residues long. V dropped 4 bases and J dropped 2 bases, with 11 bases sitting between them.

This clonotype has more than one count but fewer than ten. The rearrangement joins TRBV29-1 to TRBJ2-7, with D possibly TRBD1 on 5 matching bases. V dropped 7 bases and J dropped 6 bases, with 19 bases sitting between them. Germline V gene lookup returns CDR1 SQVTM and CDR2 ANQGSEA. This CDR3 is built from 13 residues. CDR3 DNA sequence: TGCAGCGCCAGTCCAGGGTATTTCGCCGAGCAGTACTTC. Protein: CSASPGYFAEQYF.

The chain links TRBV24-1 to TRBJ2-1, with D unresolved. Trimming left V 5 bases short and J 7 bases short, with 5 bases between. The germline CDR1 and CDR2 sequences are KGHDR and SFDVKD. CDR3 size: 11 residues. The CDR3 region is CATSGYNEQFF. The CDR3 region has the DNA TGTGCCACCAGTGGGTATAATGAGCAGTTCTTC.

This clonotype was observed a handful of times. The chain recombines TRBV7-2 with TRBJ2-3; possibly TRBD2 for D (7 bases). Germline V gene data show CDR1 as SGHTA and CDR2 as FQGNSA. The CDR3 runs 16 residues. Trimming removed 1 base from V and 0 bases from J, with 11 bases in between. The CDR3 region has the DNA TGTGCCAGCAGCTTAGGGGCGGGGGCTAGCACAGATACGCAGTATTTT. Protein product: CASSLGAGASTDTQYF.

This clonotype was counted a few times. V and J are TRBV18 and TRBJ1-5, with 7 bases fitting TRBD1. Germline CDR1 KGHSH, CDR2 LQKENI. V was clipped by 0 bases and J by 2 bases; unmatched bases: 10. The CDR3 runs 18 residues. The CDR3 here is CASSPPSRDSHCNQPQHF. DNA of the CDR3: TGTGCCAGCTCACCACCTAGTAGGGACAGCCACTGCAATCAGCCCCAGCATTTT.

The J gene is TRBJ1-4, the V gene TRBV3-1; D is undetermined. Trimming left V 1 base short and J 2 bases short, with 11 bases between. The germline gives CDR1 LGHDT, CDR2 YNNKEL (reference sequence). CDR3 length: 16 amino acids. The CDR3 DNA follows: TGTGCCAGCAGCCAAGCCCCCGTCAGTACTAATGAAAAACTGTTTTTT. Its translation: CASSQAPVSTNEKLFF. Full variable domain (rest looked up from reference TRBV3-1 and TRBJ1-4): DTAVSQTPKYLVTQMGNDKSIKCEQNLGHDTMYWYKQDSKKFLKIMFSYNNKELIINETVPNRFSPKSPDKAHLNLHINSLELGDSAVYFCASSQAPVSTNEKLFFGSGTQLSVL.

The chain employs TRBV28 and TRBJ1-5; weak D call: TRBD1 (5 bases). The CDR3 contains 14 residues. CDR1 and CDR2 from the germline V gene are MDHEN and SYDVKM. The V end was cut by 8 bases, the J end by 11 bases, with 22 bases between. For the CDR3, the DNA is TGTGCCAGCTCACCGTGGACAAGCCCCAGGGCCCAGCATTTT. This sequence encodes CASSPWTSPRAQHF.

This clonotype was seen repeatedly, ten times or more. The gene calls are TRBV27 and TRBJ1-2; D gene uncertain. Germline V gene lookup returns CDR1 MNHEY and CDR2 SMNVEV (reference sequence). V was clipped by 4 bases and J by 4 bases, with 13 bases between them. The CDR3 is 14 amino acids. The CDR3 coding sequence is TGTGCCAGCAGTTCATGGGGATTGGGCTATGGCTACACCTTC. Its translation is CASSSWGLGYGYTF.

About this clonotype: A read error may explain this, as a much larger clone is one base away. The J gene is TRBJ2-6, the V gene TRBV6-1; D is uncertain. Germline V gene lookup returns CDR1 MNHNS and CDR2 SASEGT. Trimming shortened V by 6 bases and J by 0 bases, and 3 bases separated the two germline ends. This CDR3 comprises 13 residues. The CDR3 protein is CASRSSGANVLTF. CDR3 nucleotide sequence: TGTGCCAGCAGGAGCTCTGGGGCCAACGTCCTGACTTTC.

This clonotype was seen only a few times. The chain joins TRBV20-1 to TRBJ1-1, with D uncertain. This CDR3 has 12 residues. V gave up 5 bases and J gave up 1 base, with 8 bases separating them. The germline V gene has CDR1 DFQATT and CDR2 SNEGSKA (reference sequence). This CDR3 reads CSACDTNTEAFF. CDR3 DNA sequence: TGCAGTGCTTGCGACACGAACACTGAAGCTTTCTTT.